Following are 16 T cell receptor beta chains from one sample sequenced in a study of control samples from healthy donors and cancer patients. The repertoire was sequenced with immunoSEQ multiplex PCR; TCRdb's copy has only in-frame clones and lacks some. Of about 55,000 clones listed, 88% are singletons. The source material was blood. Source of these receptors: a middle-aged man in good health.

The J gene is TRBJ2-7, the V gene TRBV28; TRBD2 aligns across 10 bases. There are 17 residues in the CDR3. Germline V gene lookup returns CDR1 MDHEN and CDR2 SYDVKM. With 2 bases clipped from V and 6 bases from J, the junction kept 13 bases outside the gene matches. The CDR3 DNA is TGTGCCAGCAGTTTACACCCACCCCTAGCGGGAGATCTCGAGCAGTACTTC. Translation gives CASSLHPPLAGDLEQYF.

This chain connects TRBV19 to TRBJ2-2, with D possibly TRBD2 on 6 matching bases. The CDR3 length is 15 residues. The germline V gene has CDR1 LNHDA and CDR2 SQIVND (reference sequence). V gave up 7 bases and J gave up 4 bases, with 16 bases separating them. The CDR3 nucleotides read TGTGCCAGTAAGGATGTAGCGGCCTTCACCGGGGAGCTGTTTTTT. Residues: CASKDVAAFTGELFF. The complete variable domain, with remaining parts taken from reference TRBV19 and TRBJ2-2, reads DGGITQSPKYLFRKEGQNVTLSCEQNLNHDAMYWYRQDPGQGLRLIYYSQIVNDFQKGDIAEGYSVSREKKESFPLTVTSAQKNPTAFYLCASKDVAAFTGELFFGEGSRLTVL.

The chain has TRBV6-2 or TRBV6-3 and TRBJ2-7; 12 bases fit TRBD2. The V segment lost 0 bases and the J segment 4 bases; nucleotides outside the gene matches: 10. Per germline, CDR1 MNHEY and CDR2 SVGEGT. This CDR3 has 18 residues. CDR3 sequence reads: CASSYSATSGRLEYEQYF. The CDR3 region has the DNA TGTGCCAGCAGTTACTCGGCGACTAGCGGGAGATTGGAGTACGAGCAGTACTTC.

This clone was picked up one time. The chain carries TRBV6-5 and TRBJ2-7; the D gene is possibly TRBD2 (6 bases). Germline V gives CDR1 MNHEY, CDR2 SVGAGI. The CDR3 runs to 14 residues. V lost 0 bases, J lost 3 bases, and 9 bases lay in between. The CDR3 DNA is TGTGCCAGCAGTTACTCGGGACTCCACTACGAGCAGTACTTC. Protein sequence: CASSYSGLHYEQYF.

The rearrangement links TRBV18 to TRBJ2-7, with D possibly TRBD2 on 5 matching bases. Germline lookup yields CDR1 KGHSH and CDR2 LQKENI. CDR3 length equals 15 residues. V was cut by 4 bases and J by 1 base, with 14 bases left in between. The CDR3 DNA reads TGTGCCAGCTCACGCGGGCCAGATCAATCCTACGAGCAGTACTTC. Its translation is CASSRGPDQSYEQYF.

This chain links TRBV19 with TRBJ2-7, with D possibly matching TRBD1 (6 bases). V lost 3 bases and J 4 bases, leaving 19 bases between the germline ends. This CDR3 is built from 16 residues. Germline-derived CDR1 and CDR2 are LNHDA and SQIVND (reference sequence). The CDR3 bases are TGTGCCAGTAGTATTCATCCCGAACAGGGTAGATACGAGCAGTACTTC. This translates into CASSIHPEQGRYEQYF.

The CDR3 is CANSGPQETQYF. CDR3 DNA: TGTGCCAACAGCGGTCCCCAAGAGACCCAGTACTTC. The chain couples TRBV2 to TRBJ2-5; D might be TRBD2 (5 bases). The CDR3 loop spans 12 amino acids. Germline assignment: CDR1 SNHLY and CDR2 FYNNEI. V was shortened by 10 bases and J by 1 base, with 10 bases between the two germline ends.

The chain recombines TRBV28 with TRBJ1-5; 9 nucleotides match TRBD1. The CDR3 loop spans 14 amino acids. In germline, CDR1 is MDHEN, CDR2 SYDVKM. J lost 3 bases, V lost 8 bases, and 5 bases had no gene match. CDR3 DNA sequence: TGTGCCAGCGGAGGACAGGGGAACAATCAGCCCCAGCATTTT. It codes for CASGGQGNNQPQHF.

CDR3 amino acids: CASSQSDNNSPLHF. CDR3 nucleotide sequence: TGTGCCAGCAGCCAGTCAGATAATAATTCACCCCTCCACTTT. The J gene is TRBJ1-6, the V gene TRBV3-1 (or the pseudogene TRBV3-2); D call uncertain. V dropped 3 bases and J dropped 5 bases, with 8 bases sitting between them. CDR1 and CDR2 from the germline V gene are LGHDT and YNNKEL (reference sequence). The CDR3 contains 14 residues.

The CDR3 region is CASRRVRGYTF. DNA of the CDR3: TGTGCCAGCAGGAGGGTTAGAGGCTACACCTTC. The rearrangement uses TRBV6-5 and TRBJ1-2; D is unresolved. Trimming cost V 6 bases and J 8 bases, with 10 bases left between them. The germline CDR1 and CDR2 sequences are MNHEY and SVGAGI. The CDR3 contains 11 residues.

J is TRBJ2-2 and V is TRBV3-1 (or the pseudogene TRBV3-2); TRBD2 matches 11 bases. Trimming cost V 4 bases and J 7 bases; bases outside gene matches: 5. Germline lookup yields CDR1 LGHDT and CDR2 YNNKEL (reference sequence). The CDR3 is made up of 15 amino acids. CDR3 nucleotides: TGTGCCAGCAGCCCCAGGACTAGCGGGTACGGGGAGCTGTTTTTT. As protein: CASSPRTSGYGELFF.

The V and J genes are TRBV9 and TRBJ2-1, with 8 positions matching TRBD2. Per the germline V gene, CDR1 is SGDLS and CDR2 is YYNGEE. The CDR3 consists of 16 residues. Unmatched junction bases numbered 6, after V lost 2 bases and J lost 2 bases. The CDR3: CASSVSTSGTYNEQFF. DNA of the CDR3: TGTGCCAGCAGCGTCTCCACTAGCGGAACCTACAATGAGCAGTTCTTC.

Only a few counts were recorded for this clone. This chain links TRBV7-8 with TRBJ2-1; 13 bases are shared with TRBD2. Germline assignment: CDR1 SGHVS and CDR2 FQNEAQ. CDR3 size: 16 residues. With V trimmed by 4 bases and J by 12 bases, 12 bases remained unmatched. CDR3 sequence reads: CASSSGTSGNTLGQFF. The CDR3 DNA sequence: TGTGCCAGCAGCTCTGGGACTAGCGGGAATACTTTGGGGCAGTTCTTC.

V usage is TRBV6-2 or TRBV6-3 and J usage is TRBJ2-5, with D perhaps matching TRBD2 (5 bases). The V gene lost 1 base and the J gene lost 1 base, with 10 bases spanning the gap. This CDR3 comprises 15 residues. Germline V CDR1 and CDR2: MNHEY, SVGEGT. DNA for the CDR3: TGTGCCAGCAGTTACTTAGGCGGACTCCAAGAGACCCAGTACTTC. The encoded protein is CASSYLGGLQETQYF.

The rearrangement uses TRBV11-3 and TRBJ2-5; 14 bases are shared with TRBD2. V lost 3 bases and J lost 4; bases outside the gene matches: 10. CDR1 is SGHNT and CDR2 is YENEEA in the germline V gene. The CDR3 is 18 amino acids. CDR3: CASSFTGTSGSMRETQYF. The CDR3, as DNA: TGTGCCAGCAGCTTTACCGGGACTAGCGGGAGTATGAGAGAGACCCAGTACTTC.

The V and J genes are TRBV30 and TRBJ1-4; 7 positions agree with TRBD1. The junction had 11 bases not matched to a gene; V was cut back by 3 bases and J by 4 bases. CDR1 GTSNPN and CDR2 SVGIG come from the germline V gene (reference sequence). CDR3 length equals 16 residues. CDR3 sequence: CAWRERGGPINEKLFF. The CDR3 DNA follows: TGTGCCTGGAGAGAAAGAGGGGGCCCGATTAATGAAAAACTGTTTTTT.